In its sample, the clone carrying this T cell receptor beta chain was seen a few times. What it binds is not known. Sorting gave populations that all exceeded 98% purity. This sample is part of a study of beta chain features in type 1 diabetes. Study-wide findings and caveats: Highly expressing activated T cells could be over-counted with a cDNA template.

The CDR3 covers 9 residues. With 5 bases removed from V and 3 bases from J, the gap between germline ends came to 2 bases. Germline CDR1 and CDR2: DFQATT and SNEGSKA (reference sequence). Expressed TCRB transcripts got sequenced, as all isolated RNA was reverse transcribed. The table came from immunoSEQ multiplex PCR; TCRdb's copy has only in-frame clones and leaves some out. The table includes fewer than 500,000 clones, approximately 15% detected once. V gene TRBV20-1 combines with J gene TRBJ2-7; unclear D gene. The clonotype comes from a man aged 25-45 years in good health. The specimen was naive CD4+ T cells from blood. The CDR3: CSAFYEQYV. The CDR3 DNA is TGCAGTGCTTTCTACGAGCAGTACGTC.